The T cell receptor beta chain described here comes from a study of blood T cell repertoires in COVID-19. Study context: Specimens from acute and convalescent COVID-19 originated in the United States, Italy and Spain. Sources were T cells, B-cell-depleted T cells, or PBMCs; the material itself was cDNA or gDNA.

Under the authors' procedure: Estimation of nucleated cell counts relied on the amplification of reference gene primers. The repertoire was sequenced with immunoSEQ multiplex PCR; TCRdb's copy has only in-frame clones and lacks some. D and trimming come from the DNA, and the V and J calls and clone size come from that table. The sample has around 140,000 clones, around 82% seen once; the top ten hold 1.4%. The CDR3 loop spans 15 amino acids. In germline, CDR1 is SGHRS, CDR2 YFSETQ. The ends lost 5 bases at V and 1 base at J; junction bases unmatched: 6. This clone has only a few counts. The chain uses TRBV5-1 and TRBJ2-3; 8 bases are a match to TRBD2. Sequencing used peripheral blood. This clonotype was obtained from a man in his sixties with acute or convalescent COVID-19. The CDR3 is CASRVGLGGTDTQYF. The CDR3, as DNA: TGCGCCAGCAGGGTGGGACTAGGGGGCACAGATACGCAGTATTTT.